These 26 T cell receptor beta chains originate from one sample sequenced in a study of T cell responses to AZD1222 COVID-19 vaccine. TCRdb keeps only in-frame clones here, not all; method: immunoSEQ multiplex PCR. The sample contains around 270,000 clones, about 94% of which appear only once. The source was peripheral blood, collected 28 days after the second AZD1222 dose. These receptors were collected from an adult who received the AZD1222 COVID-19 vaccine.

The V call is TRBV7-9, the J call TRBJ1-1, with 7 bases fitting TRBD1. Germline CDR1 SEHNR, CDR2 FQNEAQ (reference sequence). The CDR3 totals 16 residues. With V trimmed by 0 bases and J by 6 bases, 10 bases remained unmatched. The CDR3 protein is CASSLAQGQASPEAFF. As DNA, the CDR3 is TGTGCCAGCAGCTTAGCGCAAGGACAGGCCTCCCCTGAAGCTTTCTTT.

This chain joins TRBV6-5 and TRBJ2-3; either TRBD1 or TRBD2 may supply D (6 bases each). V lost 7 bases and J 9 bases, leaving 20 bases between the germline ends. Germline V gene sequence: CDR1 MNHEY, CDR2 SVGAGI. The CDR3 spans 14 residues. The CDR3: CASNLGGPRRTQYF. CDR3 DNA sequence: TGTGCCAGCAACCTCGGGGGCCCGCGGAGGACGCAGTATTTT.

This rearrangement joins TRBV7-2 to TRBJ2-3; D unresolved. From germline, CDR1 is SGHTA and CDR2 FQGNSA. The V gene lost 7 bases and the J gene lost 0 bases, with 8 bases spanning the gap. CDR3 size: 13 residues. CDR3 amino acids: CASKGLSTDTQYF. The CDR3 DNA reads as TGTGCCAGCAAGGGCCTGAGCACAGATACGCAGTATTTT.

The sample holds one count of this clone. The rearrangement joins TRBV3-1 (or the pseudogene TRBV3-2) to TRBJ2-3; 13 bases are a match to TRBD2. Looked up from germline, CDR1 is LGHDT and CDR2 is YNNKEL (reference sequence). CDR3 length equals 16 residues. V lost 5 bases and J lost 2; bases outside the gene matches: 4. In DNA, the CDR3 is TGTGCCAGCAGCTTAACTAGCGGGGGGGCCACAGATACGCAGTATTTT. As protein: CASSLTSGGATDTQYF.

This chain links TRBV28 with TRBJ2-2; D gene ambiguous. The V end lost 7 bases, the J end lost 1 base, and 7 bases lay between the germline ends. There are 13 residues in the CDR3. CDR1 is MDHEN and CDR2 is SYDVKM in the germline V gene. The CDR3 sequence: CASTLGNTGELFF. In DNA, the CDR3 is TGTGCCAGCACTCTCGGGAACACCGGGGAGCTGTTTTTT.

V gene TRBV27 combines with J gene TRBJ1-2; D remains ambiguous. With 6 bases removed from V and 6 bases from J, the gap between germline ends came to 8 bases. From germline, CDR1 is MNHEY and CDR2 SMNVEV (reference sequence). The CDR3 contains 11 residues. The CDR3 loop is CASRGLHGYTF. The CDR3 nucleotides are TGTGCCAGCAGGGGGTTGCATGGCTACACCTTC.

V and J are TRBV7-2 and TRBJ2-2; no clear D. Germline assignment: CDR1 SGHTA and CDR2 FQGNSA. The CDR3 loop spans 13 amino acids. Trimming removed 1 base from V and 5 bases from J, with 5 bases in between. The CDR3 bases are TGTGCCAGCAGCTTAGGACCTACCGGGGAGCTGTTTTTT. It is translated as CASSLGPTGELFF.

The chain recombines TRBV20-1 with TRBJ1-1; D remains unclear. This CDR3 is 10 amino acids long. Germline CDR1 DFQATT, CDR2 SNEGSKA (reference sequence). Trimming shortened V by 6 bases and J by 5 bases, and 7 bases separated the two germline ends. CDR3 sequence reads: CSARRTEAFF. Written as DNA, the CDR3 is TGCAGTGCCCGGCGGACTGAAGCTTTCTTT.

This chain joins TRBV7-9 and TRBJ1-4; no clear D gene. The CDR3 is 15 residues long. Per germline, CDR1 SEHNR and CDR2 FQNEAQ (reference sequence). The V gene lost 0 bases and the J gene lost 8 bases, with 13 bases spanning the gap. The CDR3 DNA reads TGTGCCAGCAGCTTAGCACCGTCCGGGAGGGAAAAACTGTTTTTT. It specifies CASSLAPSGREKLFF.

The CDR3 loop is CASSHGLNTEAFF. As DNA, the CDR3 is TGTGCCAGCAGCCACGGGCTGAACACTGAAGCTTTCTTT. The chain links TRBV5-5 to TRBJ1-1, with D unresolved. The CDR3 runs 13 residues. Germline CDR1 SGHKS, CDR2 YYEKEE (reference sequence). The germline V and J ends were trimmed by 4 bases and 0 bases, with 7 bases remaining between them. Supplemented by reference TRBV5-5 and TRBJ1-1, the full variable domain reads DAGVTQSPTHLIKTRGQQVTLRCSPISGHKSVSWYQQVLGQGPQFIFQYYEKEERGRGNFPDRFSARQFPNYSSELNVNALLLGDSALYLCASSHGLNTEAFFGQGTRLTVV.

V and J are TRBV4-2 and TRBJ1-5; a weak D match, TRBD1 (6 bases). Trimming removed 0 bases at V and 3 bases at J, with 12 bases between. This CDR3 region has 16 residues. Germline V lookup: CDR1 LGHNA, CDR2 YNFKEQ. CDR3 DNA sequence: TGTGCCAGCAGCCAAGATGGGGGACACACCAATCAGCCCCAGCATTTT. Translated, it gives CASSQDGGHTNQPQHF.

The chain has TRBV6-6 and TRBJ1-1; the D gene is possibly TRBD1 (5 bases). This CDR3 is built from 14 residues. CDR1 and CDR2 (germline): MNHNY, SVGAGI (reference sequence). Trimming stripped 5 bases from V and 5 bases from J, with 15 bases between. CDR3: CASSTPGDGTEAFF. The CDR3 nucleotides are TGTGCCAGCAGTACCCCGGGGGACGGGACTGAAGCTTTCTTT.

V gene TRBV5-1 combines with J gene TRBJ1-3, with TRBD1 as a possible D gene (6 bases). The CDR3 runs to 16 residues. The V end was cut by 0 bases, the J end by 8 bases, with 18 bases between. Germline V lookup: CDR1 SGHRS, CDR2 YFSETQ. The CDR3 region is CASSLVGGGGLDTIYF. CDR3 sequence (DNA): TGCGCCAGCAGCTTGGTTGGCGGGGGCGGCTTGGACACCATATATTTT. Based on the CDR3 plus reference TRBV5-1 and TRBJ1-3, the full variable domain is KAGVTQTPRYLIKTRGQQVTLSCSPISGHRSVSWYQQTPGQGLQFLFEYFSETQRNKGNFPGRFSGRQFSNSRSEMNVSTLELGDSALYLCASSLVGGGGLDTIYFGEGSWLTVV.

The V call is TRBV2, the J call TRBJ1-5; a weak D match, TRBD1 (6 bases). Germline loops: CDR1 SNHLY, CDR2 FYNNEI. Deletions cut 6 bases from V and 6 bases from J, with 18 bases between. The CDR3 covers 15 residues. CDR3: CASRIEQGRGQPQHF. The CDR3 nucleotides read TGTGCCAGCAGGATAGAGCAGGGCAGGGGTCAGCCCCAGCATTTT.

This rearrangement joins TRBV4-3 to TRBJ1-1; D unclear. V was cut by 0 bases and J by 1 base, with 18 bases left in between. Germline V gene data show CDR1 as LGHNA and CDR2 as YSLEER. The CDR3 is 18 amino acids. The CDR3 spells CASSQDHWKGRGNTEAFF. The CDR3 DNA is TGCGCCAGCAGCCAAGATCATTGGAAAGGACGGGGGAACACTGAAGCTTTCTTT.

The rearrangement uses TRBV4-1 and TRBJ2-7, with 9 bases identical to TRBD1. The V segment lost 4 bases and the J segment 4 bases; nucleotides outside the gene matches: 11. The CDR3 extends over 16 amino acids. Germline V gene lookup returns CDR1 MGHRA and CDR2 YSYEKL. CDR3 residues: CASSRRPGQGSYEQYF. CDR3 in DNA: TGCGCCAGCAGCCGCCGACCAGGACAGGGGTCGTACGAGCAGTACTTC.

The rearrangement joins TRBV27 to TRBJ1-6; possible D gene TRBD1, 5 bases. This CDR3 has 15 residues. Per germline, CDR1 MNHEY and CDR2 SMNVEV (reference sequence). V lost 0 bases and J lost 9, with 12 bases in between. The CDR3 DNA follows: TGTGCCAGCAGTTTATCGGGACTAGGGGTTTCACCCCTCCACTTT. Protein product: CASSLSGLGVSPLHF.

This chain joins TRBV3-1 (or the pseudogene TRBV3-2) and TRBJ2-2; D is possibly TRBD2 (6 bases). CDR3 size: 17 residues. CDR1 is LGHDT and CDR2 is YNNKEL in the germline V gene (reference sequence). V was shortened by 2 bases and J by 6 bases, with 19 bases between the two germline ends. The CDR3 DNA reads TGTGCCAGCAGCCAACGGGGGAAGGTCTTAAGCTCCGGGGAGCTGTTTTTT. Translating gives CASSQRGKVLSSGELFF.

This chain uses TRBV11-2 with TRBJ1-2; tentative D call: TRBD1 (6 bases). This CDR3 is 13 amino acids long. Trimming pared 5 bases from V and 5 bases from J, leaving 12 bases between. In germline, CDR1 is SGHAT, CDR2 FQNNGV. Here the CDR3 reads CASSLQGTYGYTF. DNA for the CDR3: TGTGCCAGCAGCCTCCAGGGGACGTATGGCTACACCTTC.

V and J are TRBV12-3 or TRBV12-4 and TRBJ1-3; no clear D. The V end lost 6 bases, the J end lost 4 bases, and 10 bases lay between the germline ends. The CDR3 spans 13 residues. CDR3 loop: CASSPLEGNTIYF. CDR3 in DNA: TGTGCCAGCAGCCCCCTGGAGGGAAACACCATATATTTT.

The gene calls are TRBV28 and TRBJ2-5, with 7 bases lining up with TRBD2. V shed 2 bases and J 2 bases; nucleotides not matched to a gene: 5. Germline CDR1 MDHEN, CDR2 SYDVKM. CDR3 length: 15 residues. The CDR3 DNA reads TGTGCCAGCAGTTTAATCGGGACTAATCAAGAGACCCAGTACTTC. Translation: CASSLIGTNQETQYF. Complete variable domain (other parts from reference TRBV28 and TRBJ2-5): DVKVTQSSRYLVKRTGEKVFLECVQDMDHENMFWYRQDPGLGLRLIYFSYDVKMKEKGDIPEGYSVSREKKERFSLILESASTNQTSMYLCASSLIGTNQETQYFGPGTRLLVL.

The V and J genes are TRBV28 and TRBJ2-5; a weak D match, TRBD1 (5 bases). Trimming cost V 5 bases and J 1 base, with 17 bases left between them. The germline V gene encodes CDR1 MDHEN and CDR2 SYDVKM. This CDR3 region has 16 residues. As DNA, the CDR3 is TGTGCCAGCAGTCCATACCTCCGACAGACCCAAGAGACCCAGTACTTC. This codes for CASSPYLRQTQETQYF.

This rearrangement joins TRBV5-1 to TRBJ2-1; 8 bases are a match to TRBD1. The germline gives CDR1 SGHRS, CDR2 YFSETQ. This CDR3 spans 14 amino acids. The junction had 8 bases not matched to a gene; V was cut back by 5 bases and J by 7 bases. CDR3 sequence reads: CASSGGQDHNEQFF. CDR3 nucleotides: TGCGCCAGCAGTGGGGGACAGGATCATAATGAGCAGTTCTTC.

This rearrangement joins TRBV4-2 to TRBJ2-2; D is uncertain. V lost 4 bases, J lost 1 base, and 7 bases lay in between. This CDR3 region has 14 residues. CDR1 and CDR2 (germline): LGHNA, YNFKEQ. This CDR3 is CASSLLENTGELFF. The CDR3 DNA follows: TGTGCCAGCAGCCTCCTCGAGAACACCGGGGAGCTGTTTTTT.

This clone was detected only once. The chain carries TRBV7-3 and TRBJ2-1; the D is unclear. The CDR3 extends over 13 amino acids. The V and J ends lost 3 bases and 9 bases respectively, with 12 bases between them. Germline V lookup: CDR1 SGHTA, CDR2 FQGTGA. The CDR3 coding sequence is TGTGCCAGCAGCTTGGAGTTGACGGGTGAGCAGTTCTTC. Translation: CASSLELTGEQFF.

The rearrangement uses TRBV18 and TRBJ2-3, with TRBD1 matching over 9 bases. The CDR3 length is 16 residues. V was pared by 5 bases and J by 2 bases, with 8 bases of the junction left unmatched. Looked up from germline, CDR1 is KGHSH and CDR2 is LQKENI. CDR3 bases: TGTGCCAGCTCAACACGGACAGGGGTGACCACAGATACGCAGTATTTT. It encodes CASSTRTGVTTDTQYF. Based on the CDR3 plus reference TRBV18 and TRBJ2-3, the full variable domain is NAGVMQNPRHLVRRRGQEARLRCSPMKGHSHVYWYRQLPEEGLKFMVYLQKENIIDESGMPKERFSAEFPKEGPSILRIQQVVRGDSAAYFCASSTRTGVTTDTQYFGPGTRLTVL.